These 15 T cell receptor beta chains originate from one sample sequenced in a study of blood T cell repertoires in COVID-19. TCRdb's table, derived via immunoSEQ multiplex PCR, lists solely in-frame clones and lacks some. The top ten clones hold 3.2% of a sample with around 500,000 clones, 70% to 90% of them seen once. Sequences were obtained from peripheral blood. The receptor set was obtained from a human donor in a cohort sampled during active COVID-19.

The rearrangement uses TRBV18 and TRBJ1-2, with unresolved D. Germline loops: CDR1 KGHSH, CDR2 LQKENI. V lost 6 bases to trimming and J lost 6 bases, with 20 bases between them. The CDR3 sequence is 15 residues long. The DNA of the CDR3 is TGTGCCAGCTCGATAAGGACGAGGGAGACGGATGGCTACACCTTC. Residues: CASSIRTRETDGYTF. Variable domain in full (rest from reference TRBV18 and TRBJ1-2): NAGVMQNPRHLVRRRGQEARLRCSPMKGHSHVYWYRQLPEEGLKFMVYLQKENIIDESGMPKERFSAEFPKEGPSILRIQQVVRGDSAAYFCASSIRTRETDGYTFGSGTRLTVV.

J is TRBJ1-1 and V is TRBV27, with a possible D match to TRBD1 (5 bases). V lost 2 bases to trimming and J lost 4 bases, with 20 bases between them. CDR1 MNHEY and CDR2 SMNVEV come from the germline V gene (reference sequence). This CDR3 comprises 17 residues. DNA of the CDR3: TGTGCCAGCAGTTTACCCGGGACCGCGGGGATACTCACTGAAGCTTTCTTT. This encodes CASSLPGTAGILTEAFF.

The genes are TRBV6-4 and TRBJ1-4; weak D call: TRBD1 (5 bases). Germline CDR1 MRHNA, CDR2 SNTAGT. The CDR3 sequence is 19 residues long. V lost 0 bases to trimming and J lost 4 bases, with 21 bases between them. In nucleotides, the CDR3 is TGTGCCAGCAGTGACTCAATAAGGGGAACAGGAGACCTTAATGAAAAACTGTTTTTT. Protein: CASSDSIRGTGDLNEKLFF.

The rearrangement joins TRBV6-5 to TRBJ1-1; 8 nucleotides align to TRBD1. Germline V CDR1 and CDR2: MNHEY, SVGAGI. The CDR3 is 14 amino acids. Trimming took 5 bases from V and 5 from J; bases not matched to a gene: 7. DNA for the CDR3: TGTGCCAGCAGTCTAGGACAGGGAGGGACTGAAGCTTTCTTT. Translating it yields CASSLGQGGTEAFF.

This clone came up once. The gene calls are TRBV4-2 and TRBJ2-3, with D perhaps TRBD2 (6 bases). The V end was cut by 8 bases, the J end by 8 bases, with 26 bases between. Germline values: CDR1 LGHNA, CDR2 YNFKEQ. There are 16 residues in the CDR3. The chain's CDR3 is CASSSLAPSPLGTQYF. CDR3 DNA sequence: TGTGCCAGCTCAAGTCTAGCGCCTTCTCCCTTAGGTACGCAGTATTTT.

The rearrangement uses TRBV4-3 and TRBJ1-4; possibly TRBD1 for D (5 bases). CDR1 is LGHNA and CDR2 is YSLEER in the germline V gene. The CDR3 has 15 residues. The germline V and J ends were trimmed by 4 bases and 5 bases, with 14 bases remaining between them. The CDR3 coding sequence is TGCGCCAGCAGCCCTCCTGGACACTTAAATGAAAAACTGTTTTTT. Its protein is CASSPPGHLNEKLFF.

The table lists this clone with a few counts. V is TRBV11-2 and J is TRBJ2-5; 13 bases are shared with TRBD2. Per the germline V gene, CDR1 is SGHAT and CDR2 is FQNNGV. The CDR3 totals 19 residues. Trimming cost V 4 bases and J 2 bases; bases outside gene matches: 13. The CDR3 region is CASSSRGLAGLEGQETQYF. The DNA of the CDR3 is TGTGCCAGCAGCTCCCGGGGACTAGCGGGGTTAGAGGGGCAAGAGACCCAGTACTTC. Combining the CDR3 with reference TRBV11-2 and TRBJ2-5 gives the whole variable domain EAGVAQSPRYKIIEKRQSVAFWCNPISGHATLYWYQQILGQGPKLLIQFQNNGVVDDSQLPKDRFSAERLKGVDSTLKIQPAKLEDSAVYLCASSSRGLAGLEGQETQYFGPGTRLLVL.

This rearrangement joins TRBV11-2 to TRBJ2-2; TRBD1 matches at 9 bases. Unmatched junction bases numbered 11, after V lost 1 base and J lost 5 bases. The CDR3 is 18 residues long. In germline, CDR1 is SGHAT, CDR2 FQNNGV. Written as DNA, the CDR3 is TGTGCCAGCAGCTTAGTGGTGTCTTCCGGGACAGGGACCGGGGAGCTGTTTTTT. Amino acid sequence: CASSLVVSSGTGTGELFF.

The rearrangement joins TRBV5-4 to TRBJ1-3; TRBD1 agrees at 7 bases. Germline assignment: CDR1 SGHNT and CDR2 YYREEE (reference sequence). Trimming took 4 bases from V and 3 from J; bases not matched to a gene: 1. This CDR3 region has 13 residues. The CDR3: CASSRDSGNTIYF. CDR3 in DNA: TGTGCCAGCAGCCGGGACAGTGGAAACACCATATATTTT.

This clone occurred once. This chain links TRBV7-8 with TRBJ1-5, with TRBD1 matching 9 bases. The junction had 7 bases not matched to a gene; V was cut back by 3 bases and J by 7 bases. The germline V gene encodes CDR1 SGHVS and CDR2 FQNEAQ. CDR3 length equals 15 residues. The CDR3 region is CASSLDRGPHQPQHF. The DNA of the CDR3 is TGTGCCAGCAGCTTGGACAGGGGCCCCCACCAGCCCCAGCATTTT.

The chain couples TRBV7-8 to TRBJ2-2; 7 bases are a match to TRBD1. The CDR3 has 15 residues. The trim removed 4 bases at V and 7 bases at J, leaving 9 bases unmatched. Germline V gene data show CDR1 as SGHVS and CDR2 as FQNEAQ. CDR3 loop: CASSSLTGIGGELFF. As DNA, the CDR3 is TGTGCCAGCAGCTCCTTGACAGGGATTGGCGGGGAGCTGTTTTTT.

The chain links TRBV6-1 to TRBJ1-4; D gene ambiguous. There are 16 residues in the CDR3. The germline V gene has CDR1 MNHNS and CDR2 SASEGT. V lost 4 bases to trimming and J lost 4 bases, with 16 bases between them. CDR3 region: CASSGTVRGFNEKLFF. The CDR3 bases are TGTGCCAGCAGTGGTACCGTGCGCGGCTTTAATGAAAAACTGTTTTTT.

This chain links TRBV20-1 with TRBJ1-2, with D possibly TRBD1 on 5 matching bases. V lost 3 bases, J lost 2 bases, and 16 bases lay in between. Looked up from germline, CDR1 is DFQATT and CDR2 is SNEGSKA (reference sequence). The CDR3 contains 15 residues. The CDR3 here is CSASSAAGSNYGYTF. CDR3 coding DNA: TGCAGTGCTAGTAGCGCGGCAGGGTCAAACTATGGCTACACCTTC.

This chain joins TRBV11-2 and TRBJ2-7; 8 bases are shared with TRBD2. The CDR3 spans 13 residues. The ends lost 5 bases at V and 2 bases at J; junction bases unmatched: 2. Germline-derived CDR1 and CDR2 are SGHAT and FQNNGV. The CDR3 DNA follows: TGTGCCAGCAGCACCGGGGGGGCCTACGAGCAGTACTTC. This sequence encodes CASSTGGAYEQYF.

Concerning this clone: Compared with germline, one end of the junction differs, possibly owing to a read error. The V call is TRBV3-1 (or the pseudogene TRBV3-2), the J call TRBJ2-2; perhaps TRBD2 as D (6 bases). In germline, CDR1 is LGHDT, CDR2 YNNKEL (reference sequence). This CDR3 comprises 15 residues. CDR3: CASSQGLANSGELFF. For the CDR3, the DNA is TGTGCCAGCAGCCAGGGGCTAGCGAACTCCGGGGAGCTGTTTTTT.